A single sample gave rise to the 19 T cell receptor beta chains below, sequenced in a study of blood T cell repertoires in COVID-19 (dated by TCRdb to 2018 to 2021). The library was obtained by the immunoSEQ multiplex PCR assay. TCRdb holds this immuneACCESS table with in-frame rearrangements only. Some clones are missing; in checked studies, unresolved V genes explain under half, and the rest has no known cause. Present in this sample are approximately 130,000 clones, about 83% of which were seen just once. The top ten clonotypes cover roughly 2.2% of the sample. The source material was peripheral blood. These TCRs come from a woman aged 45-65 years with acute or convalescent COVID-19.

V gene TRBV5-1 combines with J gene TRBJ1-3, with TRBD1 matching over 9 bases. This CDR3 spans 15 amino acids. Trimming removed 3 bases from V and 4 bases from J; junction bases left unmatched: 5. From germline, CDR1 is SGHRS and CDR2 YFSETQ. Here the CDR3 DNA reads TGCGCCAGCAGCTCTGGGACAGGGCACGGAAACACCATATATTTT. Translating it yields CASSSGTGHGNTIYF.

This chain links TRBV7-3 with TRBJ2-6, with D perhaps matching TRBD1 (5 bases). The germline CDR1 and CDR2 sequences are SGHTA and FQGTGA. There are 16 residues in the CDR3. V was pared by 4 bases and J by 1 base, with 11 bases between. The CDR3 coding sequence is TGTGCCAGCAGCTCCGGACACACATCTGGGGCCAACGTCCTGACTTTC. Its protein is CASSSGHTSGANVLTF.

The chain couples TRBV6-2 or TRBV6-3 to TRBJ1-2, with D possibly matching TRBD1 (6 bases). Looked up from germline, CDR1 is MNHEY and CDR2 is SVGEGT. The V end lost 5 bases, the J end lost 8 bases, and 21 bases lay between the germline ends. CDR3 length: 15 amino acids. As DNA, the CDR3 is TGTGCCAGCAGTCCAAGGGACATTGAAAAAGCAGGCTACACCTTC. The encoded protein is CASSPRDIEKAGYTF.

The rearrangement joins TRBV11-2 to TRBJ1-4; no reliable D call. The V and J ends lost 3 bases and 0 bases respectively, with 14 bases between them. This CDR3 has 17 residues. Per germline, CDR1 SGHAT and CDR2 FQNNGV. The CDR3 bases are TGTGCCAGCAGCTTTTCGGGAGGGAAGTCAACTAATGAAAAACTGTTTTTT. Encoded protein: CASSFSGGKSTNEKLFF.

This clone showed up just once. CDR3 residues: CASSPSSSGGPRETQYF. Here the CDR3 DNA reads TGCGCCAGCAGCCCATCGTCCAGCGGGGGGCCCCGGGAGACCCAGTACTTC. The rearrangement uses TRBV4-1 and TRBJ2-5, with 9 bases fitting TRBD2. This CDR3 comprises 17 residues. The germline V gene encodes CDR1 MGHRA and CDR2 YSYEKL. J lost 5 bases, V lost 4 bases, and 14 bases had no gene match.

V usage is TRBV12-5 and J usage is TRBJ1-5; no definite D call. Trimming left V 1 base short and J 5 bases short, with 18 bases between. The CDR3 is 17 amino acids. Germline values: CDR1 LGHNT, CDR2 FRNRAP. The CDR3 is CASGLASVTETHQPQHF. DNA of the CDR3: TGTGCTAGTGGTTTGGCCTCAGTCACAGAGACCCATCAGCCCCAGCATTTT.

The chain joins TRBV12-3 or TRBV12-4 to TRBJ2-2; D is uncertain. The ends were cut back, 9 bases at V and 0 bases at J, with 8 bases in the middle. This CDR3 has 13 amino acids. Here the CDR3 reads CASFTANTGELFF. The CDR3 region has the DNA TGTGCCAGTTTTACAGCGAACACCGGGGAGCTGTTTTTT.

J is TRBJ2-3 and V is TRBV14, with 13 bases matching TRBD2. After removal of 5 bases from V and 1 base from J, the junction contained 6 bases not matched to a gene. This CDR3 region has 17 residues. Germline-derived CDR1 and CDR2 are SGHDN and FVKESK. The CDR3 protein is CASSYLGTSGGTDTQYF. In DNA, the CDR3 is TGTGCCAGCAGCTACCTCGGGACTAGCGGGGGCACAGATACGCAGTATTTT.

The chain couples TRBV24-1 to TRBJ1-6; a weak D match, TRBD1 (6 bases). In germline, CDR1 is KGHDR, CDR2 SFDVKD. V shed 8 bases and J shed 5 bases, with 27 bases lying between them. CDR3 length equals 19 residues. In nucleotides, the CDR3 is TGTGCCACCAACCGTAGACGGTGGGACAAGGGGGTGGATAATTCACCCCTCCACTTT. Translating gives CATNRRRWDKGVDNSPLHF.

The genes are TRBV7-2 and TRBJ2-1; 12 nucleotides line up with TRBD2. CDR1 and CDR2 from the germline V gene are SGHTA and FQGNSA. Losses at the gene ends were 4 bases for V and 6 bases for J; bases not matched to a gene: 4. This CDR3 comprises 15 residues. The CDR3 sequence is CASSWASGGANEQFF. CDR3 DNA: TGTGCCAGCAGCTGGGCTAGCGGGGGGGCCAATGAGCAGTTCTTC.

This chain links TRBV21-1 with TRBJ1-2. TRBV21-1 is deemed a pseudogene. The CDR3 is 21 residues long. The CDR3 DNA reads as TGTGCCAGCAGCAAACTGAACTGTCTCAGCCCAAATTCTAGTCCGAACTATGGCTACACCTTC. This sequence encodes CASSKLNCLSPNSSPNYGYTF.

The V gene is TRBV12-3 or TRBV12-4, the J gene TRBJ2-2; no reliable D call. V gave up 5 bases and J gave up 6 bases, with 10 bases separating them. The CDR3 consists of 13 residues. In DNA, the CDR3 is TGTGCCAGCAGTCCTCAGTTCGCCGGGGAGCTGTTTTTT. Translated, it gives CASSPQFAGELFF.

The CDR3 sequence: CASSYPSGSAGELFF. DNA for the CDR3: TGTGCCAGCAGTTATCCTAGCGGGAGTGCCGGGGAGCTGTTTTTT. V gene TRBV6-2 or TRBV6-3 combines with J gene TRBJ2-2; 10 nucleotides match TRBD2. The CDR3 runs 15 residues. CDR1 MNHEY and CDR2 SVGEGT come from the germline V gene. Trimming at V came to 3 bases and at J to 6 bases, leaving 4 bases not matched to a gene.

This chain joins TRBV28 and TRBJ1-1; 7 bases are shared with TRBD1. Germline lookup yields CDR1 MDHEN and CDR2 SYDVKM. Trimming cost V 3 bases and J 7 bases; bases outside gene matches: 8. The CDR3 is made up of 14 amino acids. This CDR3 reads CASSLIDRVDEAFF. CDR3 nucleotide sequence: TGTGCCAGCAGTTTGATAGACAGGGTAGATGAAGCTTTCTTT.

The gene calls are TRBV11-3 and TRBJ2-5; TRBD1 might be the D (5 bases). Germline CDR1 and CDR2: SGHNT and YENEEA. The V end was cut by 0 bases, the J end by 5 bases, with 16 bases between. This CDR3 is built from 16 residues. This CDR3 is CASSLDGNRQTETQYF. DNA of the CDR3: TGTGCCAGCAGCTTAGATGGCAATCGACAGACCGAGACCCAGTACTTC.

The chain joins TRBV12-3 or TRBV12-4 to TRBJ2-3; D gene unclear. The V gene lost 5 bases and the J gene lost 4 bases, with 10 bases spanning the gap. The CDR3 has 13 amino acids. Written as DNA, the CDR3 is TGTGCCAGCAGTCTTAGAGGATCAGATACGCAGTATTTT. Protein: CASSLRGSDTQYF.

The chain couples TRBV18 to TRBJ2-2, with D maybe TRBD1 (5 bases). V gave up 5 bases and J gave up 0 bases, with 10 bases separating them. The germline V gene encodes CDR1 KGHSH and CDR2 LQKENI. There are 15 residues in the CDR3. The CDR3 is CASSFQGSNTGELFF. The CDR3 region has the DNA TGTGCCAGCTCATTCCAGGGATCGAACACCGGGGAGCTGTTTTTT.

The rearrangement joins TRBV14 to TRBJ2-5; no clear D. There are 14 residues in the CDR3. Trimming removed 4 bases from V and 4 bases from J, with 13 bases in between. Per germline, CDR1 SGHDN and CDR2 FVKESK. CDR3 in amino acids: CASSLPGSTETQYF. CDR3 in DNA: TGTGCCAGCAGCCTTCCGGGTAGTACAGAGACCCAGTACTTC.

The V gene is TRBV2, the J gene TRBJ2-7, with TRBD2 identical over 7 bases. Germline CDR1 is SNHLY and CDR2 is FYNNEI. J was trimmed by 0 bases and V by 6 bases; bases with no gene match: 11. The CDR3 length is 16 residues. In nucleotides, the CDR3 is TGTGCCAGCAGCGGGGCCCTCGGCGGGGGCTCCTACGAGCAGTACTTC. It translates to CASSGALGGGSYEQYF.